The source of this T cell receptor beta chain is a study of T-cell reconstitution after alpha-beta-depleted transplantation in children listed by TCRdb under 2016. Regarding the complete study: Using TCR repertoire profiling, the study followed T-cell immune reconstitution in a quantitative way in children after TCRalphabeta/CD19-depleted allogeneic hematopoietic cell transplantation.

Receptors were amplified or captured by PCR. The sequencer was an Illumina HiSeq 2500. To normalize quantification of the TCRbeta repertoire, the TCR libraries were built with molecular barcoding that relied on unique molecular identifiers. TCRdb redid the processing of the public reads, applying fastp at Q25 and MiXCR, and retained in-frame beta chains. Identical CDR3 protein sequences are pooled into one entry, listed with their most common genes and DNA. For this sample there are more than 200,000 distinct CDR3 sequences; 9.7% appear just once. The ten largest make up 5.1% of the sample. There are many counts of this clonotype. What antigen it recognizes has not been identified. The record has no base qualities; no much larger clone is one base away. V is pared back by 2 bases and J by 5 bases, with 17 bases lying between the germline termini. The CDR3 runs 16 amino acids, cysteine and phenylalanine included. Just CDR3 DNA is preserved here, 48 bases in frame from base 1.

The sequence was obtained from a human donor who donated a stem cell graft to a child with SCID. This material consisted of PBMCs from the stem cell graft donor, taken from the stem cell graft. The chain employs TRBV12-3 or TRBV12-4 and TRBJ2-3, with TRBD1 perhaps the D gene, on 5 matching bases. CDR3 reads: CASSLSRGGMKDTQYF. In nucleotide form, the sequence is TGTGCCAGCAGTTTATCAAGGGGCGGAATGAAAGATACGCAGTATTTT.